This TCR beta chain emerged from a study of post-analysis software for immune sequencing data. The V gene end was trimmed by 2 bases and the J gene end by 8 bases; junction bases not matched to a gene: 13. The germline V gene has CDR1 MGHRA and CDR2 YSYEKL. This CDR3 has 17 residues. Presence of unique molecular identifiers characterized the TCR beta cDNA libraries. Each CDR3 protein gets one entry after TCRdb re-called the PCR reads with MiXCR. The sample yields about 810,000 distinct CDR3 sequences, roughly 50% seen once. This clonotype turned up a few times. The antigen is not known. Study-wide results and caveats: Elevated frequency relative to controls characterized about 5 TRBV segments in patients, TRBV5-6, TRBV5-1 and TRBV20-1 among them. Samples prepared in the same batch strongly co-clustered by F measure.

The chain employs TRBV4-1 and TRBJ2-1; 9 nucleotides align to TRBD1. The specimen sequenced was blood. This TCR derives from a girl between 10 and 17 years old with multiple sclerosis. CDR3 protein: CASSQSTGTGFLHEQFF. The CDR3 nucleotides are TGCGCCAGCAGCCAATCGACCGGGACAGGGTTCCTCCATGAGCAGTTCTTC.